This T cell receptor beta chain was observed in a study of vaccination and CD4 T cells after COVID-19. Study-wide background: At a median approximately 76 days (range 14 to 241) after dose two, post-vaccine samples were obtained.

Study-level findings and limits: Convalescent patients displayed a median about 90% of reactive clones emerging only post-vaccination.

The Oncomine TCR Beta short-read assay was applied to DNA of cultured CD4+ T cells. The authors extracted genomic DNA from cultured CD4+ T cells. TCRdb recomputed calls from the PCR reads with MiXCR, one row per CDR3 protein. Found here are roughly 28,000 distinct CDR3 sequences, 62% of them singletons; the top ten hold approximately 16%. Treatment of the sample: approximately 11-day PBMC culture with coronavirus spike peptide pools or control peptides (ViraFEST assay). After being plated at around 2 million per well, PBMCs were cultured with 10 IU/ml IL-2 and around 11 ug/ml peptide pools. Germline-derived CDR1 and CDR2 are MNHEY and SMNVEV (reference sequence). V gave up 2 bases and J gave up 4 bases; unmatched junction bases: 14. The CDR3 has 18 amino acids. In regard to this clonotype: Antigen specificity is unknown.

This specimen consisted of CD4+ T cells from blood, cultured in vitro, obtained after SARS-CoV-2 vaccination. This TCR derives from a human donor who received a COVID-19 vaccine. The chain recombines TRBV27 with TRBJ2-1; 7 nucleotides match TRBD2. The CDR3 reads CASSLKRTGGAEYNEQFF. CDR3 sequence (DNA): TGTGCCAGCAGTTTAAAAAGGACGGGAGGTGCCGAATACAATGAGCAGTTCTTC.